This T cell receptor beta chain emerged from a study of blood T cell repertoires in COVID-19 (dated by TCRdb to 2020 to 2022). Looking at the study overall: Samples from collaborators originated in the United States, Italy and Spain and spanned both the acute and convalescent phases of COVID-19. The prospective study material was composed of cDNA or gDNA derived from T cells, B-cell-depleted T cells, or PBMCs. Subjects who had been exposed to COVID-19, were actively infected with it, or had recovered from it provided the deeply sampled blood TCRbeta repertoires that made up the dataset. A freely available public database, intended as a resource for researchers studying the immune response to SARS-CoV-2, is where the repertoires were released. Samples were obtained from the ongoing ImmuneRACE study (first 160 participants) and from about 1,300 subjects provided by 6 global collaborators. The sample metadata nearly always contained a de-identified subject ID, COVID-19 status, age in years and sex. Where available, HLA class I and class II types were taken from metadata supplied by the sample provider and were not determined by assay-based typing.

Each collaborating institution followed its own protocols to collect whole blood in K2EDTA tubes. For TCRbeta analysis, collaborator samples were shipped as frozen whole blood, as isolated PBMCs, or as DNA extracted from either sample type. The immunoSEQ Assay, a bias-controlled multiplex PCR, was used to amplify TCRbeta CDR3 regions from genomic DNA. The original methods were these. Nucleated cell counts per sample were estimated from amplification of reference gene primers within the assay. Sequence reads were collapsed and filtered to measure the absolute abundance of every unique TCRbeta CDR3 rearrangement. For each sample, productive Simpson clonality was calculated as the square root of Simpson's diversity index across productive rearrangements. Drawn from immuneACCESS, this table holds only the in-frame rearrangements with V and J called that TCRdb kept. Clones are partly lost; checked studies trace under half to an unresolved V gene and leave the rest unexplained. That table supplies the V and J calls and clone size; D and trimming were determined from the DNA. For this sample there are about 80,000 clones; over 70% appear just once. In total, the top ten clones hold 5.7% of the sample.

CDR1 SGDLS and CDR2 YYNGEE were looked up in the germline V gene. Its CDR3 holds 15 amino acids, cysteine through phenylalanine. Of the read, only the CDR3 DNA is kept; its 45 bases are in frame from base 1. V and J are truncated by 1 base and 6 bases respectively, leaving an intervening sequence of 13 bases. On this clone: What this receptor recognizes is not known. No much larger clone exists at a distance of one base, and base qualities are not known.

The paper as a whole reports these results and caveats: How much clinical and demographic metadata was included differed by source and by participant, and the metadata was provided uncurated.

The chain is assembled from TRBV9 and TRBJ2-2; TRBD1 is possibly the D segment (5 matching bases). What was sequenced was peripheral blood. The TCR originated in a man between 45 and 60 years old with active or convalescent COVID-19. The nucleotide sequence reads as follows: TGTGCCAGCAGCGTATGGGGCAACCCCGCCGGGGAGCTGTTTTTT. It codes for CASSVWGNPAGELFF.